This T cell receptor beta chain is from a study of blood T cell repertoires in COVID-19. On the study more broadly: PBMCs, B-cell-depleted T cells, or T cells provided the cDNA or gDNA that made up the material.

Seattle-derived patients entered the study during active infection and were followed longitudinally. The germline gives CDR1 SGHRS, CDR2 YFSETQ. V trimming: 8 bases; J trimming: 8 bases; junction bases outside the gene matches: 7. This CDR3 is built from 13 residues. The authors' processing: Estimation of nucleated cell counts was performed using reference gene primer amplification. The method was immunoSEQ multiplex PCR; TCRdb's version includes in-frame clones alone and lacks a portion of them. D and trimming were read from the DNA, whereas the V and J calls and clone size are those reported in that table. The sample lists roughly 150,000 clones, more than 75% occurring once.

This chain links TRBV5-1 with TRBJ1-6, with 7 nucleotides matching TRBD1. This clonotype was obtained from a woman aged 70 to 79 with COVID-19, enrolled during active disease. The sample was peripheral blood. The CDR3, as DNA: TGCGCCAGTCAGACAGGGCAGGATTCACCCCTCCACTTT. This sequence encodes CASQTGQDSPLHF.